The 9 T cell receptor beta chains below were found in one sample sequenced in a study of blood T cell repertoires in COVID-19. The repertoire was sequenced with immunoSEQ multiplex PCR; TCRdb's copy has only in-frame clones and lacks some. The sample lists around 280,000 clones; around nine tenths were seen once. The sequenced material came from PBMCs or T cells enriched from blood (not recorded which). Receptor source: a woman in her forties who had recovered from COVID-19.

Remarks on this clone: Its ends do not fully match the called genes, so a read error is possible. The rearrangement uses TRBV7-7 and TRBJ2-5; D is possibly TRBD2 (7 bases). This CDR3 contains 15 residues. CDR1 and CDR2 from the germline V gene are SSHAT and FNYEAQ (reference sequence). CDR3 loop: CASSPLGGRQETQYF. For the CDR3, the DNA is TGTGCTAGCAGCCCCCTGGGGGGGCGCCAAGAGACCCAGTACTTC.

The chain recombines TRBV10-3 with TRBJ2-5; D is possibly TRBD1 (6 bases). Germline loops: CDR1 ENHRY, CDR2 SYGVKD. This CDR3 region has 13 residues. Trimming took 10 bases from V and 2 from J, leaving 14 bases between them. Written as DNA, the CDR3 is TGTGCCAGCAGACAGGCGTTTCAAGAGACCCAGTACTTC. Encoded protein: CASRQAFQETQYF.

The chain couples TRBV7-8 to TRBJ2-3; 13 bases are a match to TRBD2. V was clipped by 6 bases and J by 1 base; unmatched bases: 10. This CDR3 contains 18 residues. Germline V gene sequence: CDR1 SGHVS, CDR2 FQNEAQ. Here the CDR3 reads CASRKLAGGPSGTDTQYF. The DNA for the CDR3 is TGTGCCAGCAGAAAACTAGCGGGAGGGCCCTCTGGCACAGATACGCAGTATTTT.

Only one count was recorded for this clone. The V gene is TRBV6-1, the J gene TRBJ1-5; a possible D gene is TRBD1 (5 bases). Germline loops: CDR1 MNHNS, CDR2 SASEGT. This CDR3 contains 15 residues. Deletions cut 3 bases from V and 3 bases from J, with 12 bases between. This CDR3 is CASSETVLTNQPQHF. The CDR3 DNA reads TGTGCCAGCAGTGAGACAGTTTTGACCAATCAGCCCCAGCATTTT.

This clone was detected a few times. The rearrangement joins TRBV11-2 to TRBJ2-6; 9 positions match TRBD1. Trimming removed 3 bases from V and 0 bases from J; junction bases left unmatched: 6. CDR1 SGHAT and CDR2 FQNNGV come from the germline V gene. The CDR3 has 18 amino acids. This chain's CDR3 is CASSLRGTGLSGANVLTF. The CDR3 bases are TGTGCCAGCAGCTTGAGGGGGACAGGGCTCTCTGGGGCCAACGTCCTGACTTTC.

The chain combines TRBV13 with TRBJ1-2, with TRBD1 identical over 8 bases. The length of the CDR3 is 14 residues. The germline V gene has CDR1 PRHDT and CDR2 FYEKMQ (reference sequence). V lost 1 base and J lost 4; bases outside the gene matches: 2. CDR3 coding DNA: TGTGCCAGCAGCTTAGACAGGGGGACCTATGGCTACACCTTC. Encoded protein: CASSLDRGTYGYTF.

The table lists this clone with a count of one. The J gene is TRBJ1-6, the V gene TRBV6-6; D may be TRBD1 (5 bases). The CDR3 sequence is 13 residues long. The V gene's germline CDR1 is MNHNY and CDR2 SVGAGI (reference sequence). CDR3 residues: CGGGSSYNSPLHF. CDR3 in DNA: TGTGGGGGGGGGAGCTCCTATAATTCACCCCTCCACTTT.

The chain combines TRBV4-1 with TRBJ2-1; TRBD2 agrees at 9 bases. The junction had 14 bases not matched to a gene; V was cut back by 0 bases and J by 5 bases. Germline CDR1 is MGHRA and CDR2 is YSYEKL. This CDR3 is 19 amino acids long. This CDR3 is CASSQDRGGSGREDNEQFF. The CDR3 DNA sequence: TGCGCCAGCAGCCAAGATCGGGGTGGTAGCGGGAGAGAGGACAATGAGCAGTTCTTC.

The chain combines TRBV5-1 with TRBJ2-7; maybe TRBD1 (6 bases). Germline loops: CDR1 SGHRS, CDR2 YFSETQ. Trimming took off 4 bases at V and 5 bases at J, with 19 bases between the two ends. The CDR3 is 15 residues long. The CDR3 is CASSPTGFSSHEQYF. In nucleotides, the CDR3 is TGCGCCAGCAGCCCAACAGGGTTCTCTTCCCACGAGCAGTACTTC.